The rows below give T cell receptor beta chains drawn from one sample of a study of blood T cell repertoires in COVID-19. The table came from immunoSEQ multiplex PCR; TCRdb's copy has only in-frame clones and leaves some out. The table lists some 110,000 clones, just under 80% of them singletons. Sequencing was carried out using peripheral blood. These receptors came from a man in his fifties or sixties with active or convalescent COVID-19. Each CDR3 is given with its conserved first and last residue. Each record gives: J gene, clone size, D gene, V gene, CDR3 DNA, CDR3 protein. A D gene is named only where the DNA matches it firmly. Size values are once, few and many counts, or a class for expanded clones, and some rows have none.

J gene: TRBJ1-2
clone size: many
D gene: .
V gene: TRBV5-1
CDR3 DNA: TGCGCCAGCAGCTTGGGAGGGTTTAACTATGGCTACACCTTC
CDR3 protein: CASSLGGFNYGYTF

J gene: TRBJ2-2
clone size: .
D gene: TRBD1
V gene: TRBV7-9
CDR3 DNA: TGTGCCAGCAGCTCCCGGACAGGGGGGGACACCGGGGAGCTGTTTTTT
CDR3 protein: CASSSRTGGDTGELFF

J gene: TRBJ1-1
clone size: .
D gene: .
V gene: TRBV24-1
CDR3 DNA: TGTGCCACCAGTGAGGGAACGACAGGAGACTATGAAGCTTTCTTT
CDR3 protein: CATSEGTTGDYEAFF

J gene: TRBJ1-5
clone size: many
D gene: TRBD1
V gene: TRBV19
CDR3 DNA: TGTGCCAGTAGTTTCTCGACAGGGGGCAATCAGCCCCAGCATTTT
CDR3 protein: CASSFSTGGNQPQHF

J gene: TRBJ2-2
clone size: .
D gene: .
V gene: TRBV9
CDR3 DNA: TGTGCCAGCAGCCCCCGGGACTTTTCGAACACCGGGGAGCTGTTTTTT
CDR3 protein: CASSPRDFSNTGELFF

J gene: TRBJ1-2
clone size: .
D gene: TRBD1
V gene: TRBV11-2
CDR3 DNA: TGTGCCAGCAGCCTTACAGGGGGCTTCACCTTC
CDR3 protein: CASSLTGGFTF

J gene: TRBJ2-1
clone size: .
D gene: TRBD2
V gene: TRBV19
CDR3 DNA: TGTGCCAGTGGTGGGGCTAGCGGGGTTTACAATGAGCAGTTCTTC
CDR3 protein: CASGGASGVYNEQFF

J gene: TRBJ1-5
clone size: .
D gene: TRBD1
V gene: TRBV19
CDR3 DNA: TGTGCCAGTAGTGCGACAGGGACGGTCAATCAGCCCCAGCATTTT
CDR3 protein: CASSATGTVNQPQHF

J gene: TRBJ2-3
clone size: .
D gene: .
V gene: TRBV5-5
CDR3 DNA: TGTGCCAGCAGCTTGTCCAGGACTTCTCCGCAGTATTTT
CDR3 protein: CASSLSRTSPQYF

J gene: TRBJ2-3
clone size: .
D gene: .
V gene: TRBV4-3
CDR3 DNA: TGCGCCAGCAGCCAAGACTCCACAGATACGCAGTATTTT
CDR3 protein: CASSQDSTDTQYF

J gene: TRBJ2-4
clone size: .
D gene: .
V gene: TRBV5-1
CDR3 DNA: TGCGCCAGCAGCTTGGGAAGGCCCGCGGTAGCCAAAAACATTCAGTACTTC
CDR3 protein: CASSLGRPAVAKNIQYF

J gene: TRBJ1-2
clone size: .
D gene: .
V gene: TRBV10-3
CDR3 DNA: TGTGCCATCAGTACCGGGACAATTAACTATGGCTACACCTTC
CDR3 protein: CAISTGTINYGYTF

J gene: TRBJ2-2
clone size: .
D gene: .
V gene: TRBV7-2
CDR3 DNA: TGTGCCAGCAGGAAGGCGGGCTTCACCGGGGAGCTGTTTTTT
CDR3 protein: CASRKAGFTGELFF

J gene: TRBJ2-1
clone size: .
D gene: TRBD2
V gene: TRBV19
CDR3 DNA: TGTGCCAGTAGTATAGGGAGTAGCGGGAGTCATGAGCAGTTCTTC
CDR3 protein: CASSIGSSGSHEQFF

J gene: TRBJ1-3
clone size: .
D gene: .
V gene: TRBV5-1
CDR3 DNA: TGCGCCAGCAGCGTACAGGGCTCCGGAAACACCATATATTTT
CDR3 protein: CASSVQGSGNTIYF

J gene: TRBJ1-5
clone size: .
D gene: TRBD1
V gene: TRBV6-1
CDR3 DNA: TGTGCCAGCAGTGATTCTGGACAGGGAGGGCAGCCCCAGCATTTT
CDR3 protein: CASSDSGQGGQPQHF

J gene: TRBJ1-1
clone size: .
D gene: .
V gene: TRBV11-2
CDR3 DNA: TGTGCCAGCAGTTTCAGGGGATGGGAGACTGAAGCTTTCTTT
CDR3 protein: CASSFRGWETEAFF

J gene: TRBJ1-6
clone size: once
D gene: TRBD1
V gene: TRBV19
CDR3 DNA: TGTGCCAGTAGTATTCGGACAGGGGAATCACCCCTCCACTTT
CDR3 protein: CASSIRTGESPLHF

J gene: TRBJ2-7
clone size: once
D gene: TRBD1
V gene: TRBV5-6
CDR3 DNA: TGTGCCAGCAGCTCCGAGGGGGCGCAGCAGTACTTC
CDR3 protein: CASSSEGAQQYF

J gene: TRBJ2-7
clone size: .
D gene: TRBD1
V gene: TRBV6-5
CDR3 DNA: TGTGCCAGCAGGTCAGGGACAGGGGGCCCCTACGAGCAGTACTTC
CDR3 protein: CASRSGTGGPYEQYF

J gene: TRBJ2-7
clone size: few
D gene: .
V gene: TRBV5-6
CDR3 DNA: TGTGCCAGCAGCTTGATAGGGGCGCCCTCCGAGCAGTACTTC
CDR3 protein: CASSLIGAPSEQYF

J gene: TRBJ1-1
clone size: .
D gene: .
V gene: TRBV6-2/TRBV6-3
CDR3 DNA: TGTGCCAGCAGTTACTGGACAAGCGACACTGAAGCTTTCTTT
CDR3 protein: CASSYWTSDTEAFF

J gene: TRBJ1-1
clone size: .
D gene: .
V gene: TRBV7-2
CDR3 DNA: TGTGCCAACGCCAGGCCAGGGATGAACACTGAAGCTTTCTTT
CDR3 protein: CANARPGMNTEAFF

J gene: TRBJ1-6
clone size: .
D gene: .
V gene: TRBV25-1
CDR3 DNA: TGTGCCAGCTCGGGAGGGTCCTATAATTCACCCCTCCACTTT
CDR3 protein: CASSGGSYNSPLHF

J gene: TRBJ2-7
clone size: few
D gene: .
V gene: TRBV28
CDR3 DNA: TGTGCCAGCAGTTTTGGAGGAGGCGGCAGCTCTGAGCAGTACTTC
CDR3 protein: CASSFGGGGSSEQYF

J gene: TRBJ2-5
clone size: .
D gene: TRBD2
V gene: TRBV12-5
CDR3 DNA: TGTGCTAGTGGTTTGGGCGTGACAGCGGGGTCAGAGACCCAGTACTTC
CDR3 protein: CASGLGVTAGSETQYF

J gene: TRBJ1-5
clone size: .
D gene: TRBD1
V gene: TRBV5-6
CDR3 DNA: TGTGCCAGCAGCTTTTCCGGGACAGTTAGCAATCAGCCCCAGCATTTT
CDR3 protein: CASSFSGTVSNQPQHF

J gene: TRBJ2-6
clone size: .
D gene: .
V gene: TRBV19
CDR3 DNA: TGTGCCAGTAGTACTCAGGGCACTGGGGCCAACGTCCTGACTTTC
CDR3 protein: CASSTQGTGANVLTF

J gene: TRBJ2-7
clone size: .
D gene: .
V gene: TRBV18
CDR3 DNA: TGTGCCAGCTCACCAAACAGGGTCAGCTACGAGCAGTACTTC
CDR3 protein: CASSPNRVSYEQYF

J gene: TRBJ2-7
clone size: .
D gene: .
V gene: TRBV3-1/TRBV3-2
CDR3 DNA: TGTGCCAGCAGCCAAAGTCCAGGGGACGAGCAGTACTTC
CDR3 protein: CASSQSPGDEQYF

J gene: TRBJ2-3
clone size: once
D gene: .
V gene: TRBV24-1
CDR3 DNA: TGTGCCACCAGTGATTTGGGGCAAAGCACAGATACGCAGTATTTT
CDR3 protein: CATSDLGQSTDTQYF

J gene: TRBJ2-2
clone size: .
D gene: .
V gene: TRBV18
CDR3 DNA: TGTGCCAGCTCACCACCCAGCAGGGGCGGCGGGGAGCTGTTTTTT
CDR3 protein: CASSPPSRGGGELFF

J gene: TRBJ2-1
clone size: .
D gene: .
V gene: TRBV4-1
CDR3 DNA: TGCGCCAGCAGCCCAGGGATCTCCTACAATGAGCAGTTCTTC
CDR3 protein: CASSPGISYNEQFF

J gene: TRBJ2-3
clone size: .
D gene: .
V gene: TRBV14
CDR3 DNA: TGTGCCAGCAGCTCGAACAGAGTTCTGTACACAGATACGCAGTATTTT
CDR3 protein: CASSSNRVLYTDTQYF

J gene: TRBJ1-2
clone size: .
D gene: TRBD1
V gene: TRBV27
CDR3 DNA: TGTGCCAGCAGTATTGACAGGGTTGGTTATGGCTACACCTTC
CDR3 protein: CASSIDRVGYGYTF

J gene: TRBJ2-7
clone size: .
D gene: .
V gene: TRBV28
CDR3 DNA: TGTGCCAGCAGGGACCCTTGGGGCACCTACGAGCAGTACTTC
CDR3 protein: CASRDPWGTYEQYF

J gene: TRBJ2-7
clone size: .
D gene: .
V gene: TRBV21-1
CDR3 DNA: TGTGCCCCCGGGCGTCGTCTAGCGGAATCCTACGAGCAGTACTTC
CDR3 protein: CAPGRRLAESYEQYF

J gene: TRBJ2-1
clone size: few
D gene: TRBD2
V gene: TRBV5-1
CDR3 DNA: TGCGCCAGCAGTTCGGACCCCACGGGGGGGCCGTTCTTC
CDR3 protein: CASSSDPTGGPFF

J gene: TRBJ1-2
clone size: .
D gene: .
V gene: TRBV6-1
CDR3 DNA: TGTGCCAGCAGTGAAGCGGAGCAGGGGCACACCTTC
CDR3 protein: CASSEAEQGHTF

J gene: TRBJ2-7
clone size: .
D gene: .
V gene: TRBV29-1
CDR3 DNA: TGCAGCGTTGTGCACAGTTCCTCCTACGAGCAGTACTTC
CDR3 protein: CSVVHSSSYEQYF

J gene: TRBJ2-1
clone size: .
D gene: TRBD2
V gene: TRBV6-5
CDR3 DNA: TGTGCCAGCAGGCCGGGACTAGCGGACTACAATGAGCAGTTCTTC
CDR3 protein: CASRPGLADYNEQFF

J gene: TRBJ2-1
clone size: few
D gene: .
V gene: TRBV4-3
CDR3 DNA: TGCGCCAGCAGCCAAGACCCGGAGGGCCACAATGAGCAGTTCTTC
CDR3 protein: CASSQDPEGHNEQFF